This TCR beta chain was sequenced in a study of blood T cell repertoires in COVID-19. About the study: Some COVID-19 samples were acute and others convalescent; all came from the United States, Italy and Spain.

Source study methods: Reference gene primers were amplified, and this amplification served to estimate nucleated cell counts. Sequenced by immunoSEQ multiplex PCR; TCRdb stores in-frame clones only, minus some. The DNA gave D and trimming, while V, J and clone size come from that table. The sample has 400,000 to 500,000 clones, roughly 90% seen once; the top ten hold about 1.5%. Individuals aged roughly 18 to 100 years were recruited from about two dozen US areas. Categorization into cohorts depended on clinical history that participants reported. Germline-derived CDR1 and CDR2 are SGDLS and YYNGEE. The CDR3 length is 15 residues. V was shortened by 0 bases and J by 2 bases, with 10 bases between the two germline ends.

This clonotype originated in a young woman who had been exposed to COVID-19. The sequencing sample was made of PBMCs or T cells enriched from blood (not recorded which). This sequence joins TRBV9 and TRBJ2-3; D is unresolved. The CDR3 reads CASSVASPHTDTQYF. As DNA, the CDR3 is TGTGCCAGCAGCGTAGCCTCACCACACACAGATACGCAGTATTTT.